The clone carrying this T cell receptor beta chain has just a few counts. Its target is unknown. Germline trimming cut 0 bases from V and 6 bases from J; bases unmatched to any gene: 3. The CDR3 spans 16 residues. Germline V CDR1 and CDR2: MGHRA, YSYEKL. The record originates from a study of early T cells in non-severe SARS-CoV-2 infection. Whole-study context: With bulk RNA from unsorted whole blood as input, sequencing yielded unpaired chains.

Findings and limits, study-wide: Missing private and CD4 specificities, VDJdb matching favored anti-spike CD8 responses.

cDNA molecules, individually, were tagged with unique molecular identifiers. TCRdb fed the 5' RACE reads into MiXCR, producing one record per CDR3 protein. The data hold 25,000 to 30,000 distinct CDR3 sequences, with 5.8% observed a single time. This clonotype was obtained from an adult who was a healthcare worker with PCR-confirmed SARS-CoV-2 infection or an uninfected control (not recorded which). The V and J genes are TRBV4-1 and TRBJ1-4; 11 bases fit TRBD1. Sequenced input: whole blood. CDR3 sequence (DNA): TGCGCCAGCAGCCAAGATCGGGGACAGGGGGATGAAAAACTGTTTTTT. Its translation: CASSQDRGQGDEKLFF.